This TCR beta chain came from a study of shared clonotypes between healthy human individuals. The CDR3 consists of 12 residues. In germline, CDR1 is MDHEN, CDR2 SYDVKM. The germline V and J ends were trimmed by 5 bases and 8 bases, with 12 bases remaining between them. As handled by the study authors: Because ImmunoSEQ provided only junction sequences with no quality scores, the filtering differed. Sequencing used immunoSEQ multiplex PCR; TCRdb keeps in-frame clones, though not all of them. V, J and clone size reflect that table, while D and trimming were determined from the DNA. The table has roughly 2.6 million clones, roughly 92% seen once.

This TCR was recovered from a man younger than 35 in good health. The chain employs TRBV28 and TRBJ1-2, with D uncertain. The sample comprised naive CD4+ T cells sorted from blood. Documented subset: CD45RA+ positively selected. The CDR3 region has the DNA TGTGCCAGCAGTCCACCGTTTCCCGGCTACACCTTC. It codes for CASSPPFPGYTF.